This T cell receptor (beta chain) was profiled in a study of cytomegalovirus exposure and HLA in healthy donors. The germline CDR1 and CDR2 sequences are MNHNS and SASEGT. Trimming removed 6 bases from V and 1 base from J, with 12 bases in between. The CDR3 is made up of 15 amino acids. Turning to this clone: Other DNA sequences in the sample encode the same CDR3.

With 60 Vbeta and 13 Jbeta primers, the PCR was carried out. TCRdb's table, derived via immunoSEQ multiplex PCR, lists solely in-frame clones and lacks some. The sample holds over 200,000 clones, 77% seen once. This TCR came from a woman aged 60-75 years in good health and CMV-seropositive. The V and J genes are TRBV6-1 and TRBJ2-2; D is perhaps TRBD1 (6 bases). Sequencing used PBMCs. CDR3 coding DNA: TGTGCCAGCAGGCCGACAGGCCTGAACACCGGGGAGCTGTTTTTT. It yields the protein CASRPTGLNTGELFF.